Only a few counts were recorded for the clone carrying this T cell receptor beta chain. What it binds is unknown. From the reads, TCRdb called clonotypes with MiXCR, one entry per CDR3 protein. The sample shows some 800,000 distinct CDR3 sequences, 25% to 30% of them seen only once. V lost 8 bases and J lost 11; bases outside the gene matches: 12. The CDR3 extends over 12 amino acids. The germline V gene has CDR1 SQVTM and CDR2 ANQGSEA. This entry is derived from a study of T cell repertoires in cytomegalovirus infection. Study-wide context: Recently identified HLA-C-restricted CMV epitopes were among the peptides used. Points from the study as a whole: Cumulative frequency (of public TCR beta family members) identified carriers of CMV plus the relevant HLA. HLA-C-restricted CMV-specific TCR beta clonotypes prevailed in the ex vivo response.

This clonotype was obtained from a human donor in good health (CMV status not recorded). Some clones in this sample may be carry-over from other donors' samples. The specimen was cultured CD8+ T cells from PBMCs, collected from culture after CMV antigen stimulation. This chain uses TRBV29-1 with TRBJ1-1; 9 nucleotides match TRBD1. CDR3 bases: TGCAGCCCTGTTAAACAGGGGGCAGAGGCTTTCTTT. It specifies CSPVKQGAEAFF.